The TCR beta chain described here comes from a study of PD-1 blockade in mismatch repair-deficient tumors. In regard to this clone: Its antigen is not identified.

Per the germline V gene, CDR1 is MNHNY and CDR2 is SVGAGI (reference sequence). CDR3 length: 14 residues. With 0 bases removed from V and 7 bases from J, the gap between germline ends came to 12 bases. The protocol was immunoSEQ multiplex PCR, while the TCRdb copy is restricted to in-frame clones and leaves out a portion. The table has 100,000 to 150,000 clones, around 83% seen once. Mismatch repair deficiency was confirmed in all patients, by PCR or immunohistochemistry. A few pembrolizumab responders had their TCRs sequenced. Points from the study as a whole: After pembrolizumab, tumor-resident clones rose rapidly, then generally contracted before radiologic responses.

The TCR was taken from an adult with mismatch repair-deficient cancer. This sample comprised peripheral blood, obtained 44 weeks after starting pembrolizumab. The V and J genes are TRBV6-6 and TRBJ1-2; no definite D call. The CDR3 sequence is CASSYSYSKSGYTF. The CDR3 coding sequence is TGTGCCAGCAGTTACTCGTACAGCAAGTCTGGCTACACCTTC.